This T cell receptor beta chain was found in a study of Ad26.COV2.S vaccination and SARS-CoV-2 variants. Study information: Enrolled in COV1001, the donor was in the Ad26.COV2.S trial arm, which received the vaccine. Ad26.COV2.S shots went into the muscle once or twice, 56 days apart.

Study-wide points: Vaccine and placebo groups showed comparable non-spike TCR breadth. From the TCR breadth and depth analyses, total T cell responses may have been underestimated.

For this clone: Its antigen is still unknown.

Sequencing was performed with immunoSEQ multiplex PCR; in TCRdb, only in-frame clones are kept and a portion is missing. The data hold hundreds of thousands of clones, with approximately 88% observed a single time. Germline V CDR1 and CDR2: SGDLS, YYNGEE. The V gene lost 0 bases and the J gene lost 7 bases, with 10 bases spanning the gap. This CDR3 spans 14 amino acids. Treatment of the sample: around 19 received Ad26.COV2.S at low or high dose, single or two shots; roughly 5 received placebo; per-sample allocation not given. Following the first vaccine or placebo injection, samples were taken on day 63.

The sample consisted of peripheral blood, taken in a trial of Ad26.COV2.S vaccine versus placebo. The chain links TRBV9 to TRBJ2-2; D is perhaps TRBD2 (6 bases). This sequence was found in a person between 18 and 59 years old who received the Ad26.COV2.S COVID-19 vaccine or a placebo. CDR3 bases: TGTGCCAGCAGCGTAGGCGGGATCGTCGGGGAGCTGTTTTTT. It encodes CASSVGGIVGELFF.